The TCR beta chain described here comes from a study of T cells in localized non-small cell lung cancer. Study-level findings and limits: Only one tumor region was sequenced, so heterogeneity remains possible. Adjacent lung exhibited a median of about 57 among the 100 most abundant tumor clones. Highest T cell clonality was seen in uninvolved adjacent lung, surpassing that measured in tumor.

The assay was immunoSEQ multiplex PCR, and TCRdb's table has in-frame clones only and misses some. The table shows approximately 28,000 clones, with around 81% occurring only once. Remarks on this clone: The antigen is not known.

Germline lookup yields CDR1 SGHVS and CDR2 FQNEAQ. CDR3 size: 13 residues. Trimming cost V 6 bases and J 8 bases, with 14 bases left between them. The source is a man aged 40-75 years with stage III lung adenocarcinoma. This sample comprised peripheral blood mononuclear cells, obtained before any cancer treatment. The chain has TRBV7-8 and TRBJ2-1; no definite D call. DNA for the CDR3: TGTGCCAGCAGAAAAGGTGACGATTATGAGCAGTTCTTC. Protein product: CASRKGDDYEQFF.